The entry that follows covers one T cell receptor beta chain sequence. Generated by immunoSEQ multiplex PCR, the TCRdb table keeps only in-frame clones and is missing some. This sample has approximately 220,000 clones, with 84% found just once. The data stem from a study of blood T cell repertoires in COVID-19. Trimming removed 5 bases from V and 6 bases from J; junction bases left unmatched: 3. From germline, CDR1 is SEHNR and CDR2 FQNEAQ (reference sequence). There are 14 residues in the CDR3. The TCR sequence derives from an older woman who had recovered from COVID-19. This chain connects TRBV7-9 to TRBJ1-5; TRBD1 aligns across 11 bases. Sequences were obtained from peripheral blood. DNA for the CDR3: TGTGCCAGCAGCCGGACAGGGGGCACTCAGCCCCAGCATTTT. It specifies CASSRTGGTQPQHF.